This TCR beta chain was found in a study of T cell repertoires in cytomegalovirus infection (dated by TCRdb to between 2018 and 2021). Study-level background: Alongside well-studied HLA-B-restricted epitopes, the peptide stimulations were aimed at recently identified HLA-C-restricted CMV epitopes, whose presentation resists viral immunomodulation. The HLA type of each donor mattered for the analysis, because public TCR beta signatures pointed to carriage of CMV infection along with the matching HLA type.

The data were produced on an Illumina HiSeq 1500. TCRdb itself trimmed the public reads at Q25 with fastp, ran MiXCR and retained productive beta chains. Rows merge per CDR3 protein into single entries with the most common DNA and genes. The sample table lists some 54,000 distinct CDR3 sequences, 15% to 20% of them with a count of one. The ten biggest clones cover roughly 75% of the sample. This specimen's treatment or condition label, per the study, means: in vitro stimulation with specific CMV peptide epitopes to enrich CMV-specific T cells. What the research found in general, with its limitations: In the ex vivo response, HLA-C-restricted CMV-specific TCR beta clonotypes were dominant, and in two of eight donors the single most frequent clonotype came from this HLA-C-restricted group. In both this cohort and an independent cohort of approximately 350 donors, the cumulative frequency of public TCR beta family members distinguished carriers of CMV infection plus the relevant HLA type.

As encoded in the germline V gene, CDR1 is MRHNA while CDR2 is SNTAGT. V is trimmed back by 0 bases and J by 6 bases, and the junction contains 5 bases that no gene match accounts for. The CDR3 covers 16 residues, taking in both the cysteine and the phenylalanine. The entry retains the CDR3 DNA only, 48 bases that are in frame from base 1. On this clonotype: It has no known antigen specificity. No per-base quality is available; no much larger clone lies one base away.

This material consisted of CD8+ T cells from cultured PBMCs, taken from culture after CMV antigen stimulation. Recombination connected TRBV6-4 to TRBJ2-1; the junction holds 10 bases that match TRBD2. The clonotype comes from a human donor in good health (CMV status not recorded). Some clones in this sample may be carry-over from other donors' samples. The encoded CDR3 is CASSDSGAGGPNEQFF. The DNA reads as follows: TGTGCCAGCAGTGACTCGGGAGCGGGGGGGCCCAATGAGCAGTTCTTC.